Included here is one T cell receptor (beta chain) sequence, with context. This specimen comes from a study of cytomegalovirus exposure and HLA in healthy donors. The primer mix had 60 Vbeta and 13 Jbeta primers. TCRdb keeps only in-frame clones here, not all; method: immunoSEQ multiplex PCR. This table holds a few hundred thousand clones, 65% to 85% found once. Sequencing was carried out using PBMCs. The receptor comes from a man aged 30 to 39 in good health and CMV-seronegative.

CDR3 region: CASSTSYSYEQYF. The CDR3 DNA reads TGTGCCAGTTCGACATCATATTCCTACGAGCAGTACTTC. The chain recombines TRBV28 with TRBJ2-7, with D unresolved. Germline CDR1 and CDR2: MDHEN and SYDVKM. The CDR3 is made up of 13 amino acids. With 9 bases removed from V and 1 base from J, the gap between germline ends came to 13 bases.